The sample holds many counts of the clone carrying this TCR beta chain. In germline, CDR1 is SGHTA, CDR2 FQGNSA. This CDR3 spans 18 amino acids. The ends were cut back, 1 base at V and 3 bases at J, with 16 bases in the middle. This sample stems from a study of blood T cells in healthy people across ages. Primed by a sample-barcoded 5' primer and a J-beta primer mix, a second PCR proceeded for about 6 to 12 cycles. Each CDR3 protein is one row after TCRdb ran MiXCR on the 5' RACE reads. The sample contains 700,000 or so distinct CDR3 sequences, 40% to 45% of which appear only once. The sample, 7.5 to 10 milliliters of peripheral blood, was drawn from each donor.

What was sequenced was blood. This clonotype originated in a man older than 75 in good health. The chain combines TRBV7-2 with TRBJ2-6; D might be TRBD1 or TRBD2, each matching 6 bases. The CDR3 DNA reads as TGTGCCAGCAGCTTAGACGGCAGGGGAGGTAGTGGGGCCAACGTCCTGACTTTC. Translated: CASSLDGRGGSGANVLTF.